The 6 T cell receptor beta chains presented below share a single source sample, sequenced in a study of blood T cell repertoires in COVID-19. The protocol was immunoSEQ multiplex PCR, while the TCRdb copy is restricted to in-frame clones and leaves out a portion. The table has approximately 120,000 clones, roughly 80% seen once. Material: PBMCs or T cells enriched from blood (not recorded which). The receptors shown here come from a man aged 25 to 45 who had recovered from COVID-19.

This sequence joins TRBV7-3 and TRBJ1-1; D may be TRBD1 (6 bases). V was shortened by 5 bases and J by 0 bases, with 10 bases between the two germline ends. The germline CDR1 and CDR2 sequences are SGHTA and FQGTGA. This CDR3 contains 14 residues. In DNA, the CDR3 is TGTGCCAGCAGCCAGACAGGAATGAACACTGAAGCTTTCTTT. This gives the protein CASSQTGMNTEAFF.

CDR3 DNA: TGCAGTGCTAGTGGGACAGTGAACACTGAAGCTTTCTTT. This sequence encodes CSASGTVNTEAFF. The chain links TRBV20-1 to TRBJ1-1, with TRBD1 matching over 7 bases. Germline-derived CDR1 and CDR2 are DFQATT and SNEGSKA (reference sequence). The ends lost 3 bases at V and 0 bases at J; junction bases unmatched: 1. The CDR3 spans 13 residues.

The genes are TRBV5-5 and TRBJ1-2, with 8 bases fitting TRBD1. This CDR3 spans 13 amino acids. The V gene end was trimmed by 1 base and the J gene end by 8 bases; junction bases not matched to a gene: 4. Per germline, CDR1 SGHKS and CDR2 YYEKEE (reference sequence). The CDR3 region is CASSLSRQGGYTF. The CDR3 DNA reads TGTGCCAGCAGCTTGAGTAGACAGGGGGGCTACACCTTC.

The chain carries TRBV6-5 and TRBJ1-2; TRBD1 might be the D (5 bases). The CDR3 has 15 residues. The germline V gene has CDR1 MNHEY and CDR2 SVGAGI. The V end lost 4 bases, the J end lost 4 bases, and 16 bases lay between the germline ends. The CDR3 DNA sequence: TGTGCCAGCAGTTTAGCCACGGCAGGGCCCTATGGCTACACCTTC. This translates into CASSLATAGPYGYTF.

The genes are TRBV29-1 and TRBJ2-1, with a weak D call TRBD1 (6 bases). The CDR3 runs 15 residues. V was clipped by 0 bases and J by 6 bases, with 15 bases between them. CDR1 is SQVTM, CDR2 ANQGSEA, per germline. The chain's CDR3 is CSVEDQGPFRNEQFF. The CDR3, as DNA: TGCAGCGTTGAAGATCAGGGGCCGTTTCGCAATGAGCAGTTCTTC.

V and J are TRBV2 and TRBJ1-1; 7 nucleotides match TRBD1. CDR1 is SNHLY, CDR2 FYNNEI, per germline. CDR3 length equals 13 residues. Germline trimming cut 6 bases from V and 5 bases from J; bases unmatched to any gene: 6. CDR3 coding DNA: TGTGCCAGCAGAGAACAGGGGATTACTGAAGCTTTCTTT. Its protein is CASREQGITEAFF.